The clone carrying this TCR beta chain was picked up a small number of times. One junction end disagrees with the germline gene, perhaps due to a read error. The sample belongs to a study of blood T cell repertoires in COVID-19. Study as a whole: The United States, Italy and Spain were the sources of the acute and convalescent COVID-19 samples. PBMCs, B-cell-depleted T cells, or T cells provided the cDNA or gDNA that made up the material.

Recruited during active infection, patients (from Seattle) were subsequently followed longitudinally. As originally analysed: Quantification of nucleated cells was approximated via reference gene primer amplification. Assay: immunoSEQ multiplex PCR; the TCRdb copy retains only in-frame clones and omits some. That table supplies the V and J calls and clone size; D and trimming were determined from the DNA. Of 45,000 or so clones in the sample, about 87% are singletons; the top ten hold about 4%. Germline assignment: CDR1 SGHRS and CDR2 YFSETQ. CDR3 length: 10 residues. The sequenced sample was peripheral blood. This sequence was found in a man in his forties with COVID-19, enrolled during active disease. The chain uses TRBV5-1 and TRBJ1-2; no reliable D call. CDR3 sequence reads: CASSCRGRGF. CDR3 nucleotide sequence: TGCGCCAGCAGCTGCCGAGGACGGGGCTTC.